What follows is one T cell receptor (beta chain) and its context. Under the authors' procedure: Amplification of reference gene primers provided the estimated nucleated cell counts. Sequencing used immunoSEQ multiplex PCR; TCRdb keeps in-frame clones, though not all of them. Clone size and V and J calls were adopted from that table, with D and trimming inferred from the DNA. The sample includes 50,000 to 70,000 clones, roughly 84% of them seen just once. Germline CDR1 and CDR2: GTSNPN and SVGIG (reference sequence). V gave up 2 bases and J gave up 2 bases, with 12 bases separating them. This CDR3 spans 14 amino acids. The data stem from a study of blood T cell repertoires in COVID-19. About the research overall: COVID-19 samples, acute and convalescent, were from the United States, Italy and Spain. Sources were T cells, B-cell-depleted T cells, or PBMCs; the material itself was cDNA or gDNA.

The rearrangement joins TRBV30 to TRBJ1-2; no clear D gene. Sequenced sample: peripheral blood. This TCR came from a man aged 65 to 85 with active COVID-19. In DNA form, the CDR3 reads TGTGCCTGGAGTTCCGAATTGGAGAACTATGGCTACACCTTC. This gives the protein CAWSSELENYGYTF.